One sample yielded the 20 T cell receptor beta chains listed below, sequenced in a study of cytomegalovirus exposure and HLA in healthy donors. This PCR relied on a set of 60 Vbeta primers and 13 Jbeta primers. Some clones are missing from TCRdb's copy, which holds only in-frame ones; the method was immunoSEQ multiplex PCR. The sample yields around 190,000 clones, of which the top ten take up roughly 0.98%. The sample taken for sequencing was PBMCs. The receptor source for this set is a woman between 25 and 40 years old in good health and CMV-seropositive.

The chain employs TRBV5-1 and TRBJ1-2; D remains ambiguous. Germline V gene sequence: CDR1 SGHRS, CDR2 YFSETQ. The CDR3 is 12 amino acids. The V gene lost 3 bases and the J gene lost 7 bases, with 10 bases spanning the gap. CDR3 bases: TGCGCCAGCAGCTACGACAAGTCTGGCTACACCTTC. This codes for CASSYDKSGYTF.

The chain employs TRBV5-1 and TRBJ2-1; 10 bases agree with TRBD2. This CDR3 region has 16 residues. Germline V lookup: CDR1 SGHRS, CDR2 YFSETQ. V lost 4 bases to trimming and J lost 7 bases; unmatched junction nucleotides: 11. Written as DNA, the CDR3 is TGCGCCAGCAGCCCCCTCAGCGGGGGGGCCGAGAATGAGCAGTTCTTC. Its protein product is CASSPLSGGAENEQFF.

The chain recombines TRBV14 with TRBJ2-6, with a possible D match to TRBD1 (5 bases). V was pared by 4 bases and J by 0 bases, with 16 bases between. The V gene's germline CDR1 is SGHDN and CDR2 FVKESK. The CDR3 has 18 residues. This chain's CDR3 is CASSPLTAAFSGANVLTF. CDR3 nucleotides: TGTGCCAGCAGCCCACTGACAGCTGCCTTCTCTGGGGCCAACGTCCTGACTTTC.

This chain links TRBV15 with TRBJ2-7; 7 bases align to TRBD2. CDR1 is LNHNV and CDR2 is YYDKDF in the germline V gene (reference sequence). V shed 0 bases, J shed 2 bases, and the junction held 10 bases outside the gene matches. The CDR3 loop spans 17 amino acids. CDR3 loop: CATSRDLRGGRTYEQYF. CDR3 coding DNA: TGTGCCACCAGCAGAGATCTCCGCGGGGGAAGAACCTACGAGCAGTACTTC.

This chain joins TRBV9 and TRBJ2-5; the match to TRBD1 covers 7 bases. Germline V gene lookup returns CDR1 SGDLS and CDR2 YYNGEE. The CDR3 consists of 13 residues. Losses at the gene ends were 3 bases for V and 3 bases for J; bases not matched to a gene: 2. The CDR3: CASSAGTEETQYF. The CDR3 nucleotides read TGTGCCAGCAGCGCCGGGACAGAAGAGACCCAGTACTTC.

The CDR3 nucleotides read TGTGCCAGCAGTACTCTAGGAGGCTCCTACGAGCAGTACTTC. As protein: CASSTLGGSYEQYF. The V call is TRBV7-8, the J call TRBJ2-5, with a possible D match to TRBD2 (5 bases). The J call may be incorrect, as the DNA end agrees better with TRBJ2-7. This CDR3 spans 14 amino acids. From germline, CDR1 is SGHVS and CDR2 FQNEAQ.

The gene calls are TRBV21-1 and TRBJ1-5; the table's D call, TRBD1, was not checked against the DNA. TRBV21-1 is classified as a pseudogene. The CDR3 length is 16 residues. The CDR3 nucleotides are TGTGCCAGCAGCACCCGACAGGTGGTGAGCAATCAGCCCCAGCATTTT. It specifies CASSTRQVVSNQPQHF.

V usage is TRBV19 and J usage is TRBJ1-1; D not certain. Trimming took off 4 bases at V and 1 base at J, with 10 bases between the two ends. The CDR3 has 14 residues. The germline V gene encodes CDR1 LNHDA and CDR2 SQIVND (reference sequence). For the CDR3, the DNA is TGTGCCAGTAGTAAAGGAGGCCAGAACACTGAAGCTTTCTTT. It specifies CASSKGGQNTEAFF.

The J gene is TRBJ1-5, the V gene TRBV6-1; D is possibly TRBD1 (6 bases). CDR1 and CDR2 (germline): MNHNS, SASEGT. CDR3 length: 15 amino acids. V lost 5 bases and J lost 5, with 16 bases in between. The CDR3 sequence: CASSQNQGYDQPQHF. CDR3 DNA sequence: TGTGCCAGCAGTCAGAATCAGGGGTATGATCAGCCCCAGCATTTT.

The chain combines TRBV18 with TRBJ2-7; the match to TRBD2 covers 8 bases. The V and J ends lost 5 bases and 0 bases, in that order; junction bases with no gene match: 12. The CDR3 runs 17 residues. Per germline, CDR1 KGHSH and CDR2 LQKENI. The CDR3 protein is CASSSRTSLSSSYEQYF. DNA of the CDR3: TGTGCCAGCTCATCCAGGACTAGCTTGTCGAGCTCCTACGAGCAGTACTTC.

CDR3 in amino acids: CASGESGTEAFF. The CDR3 nucleotides read TGTGCCAGTGGGGAGTCGGGGACTGAAGCTTTCTTT. The chain employs TRBV19 and TRBJ1-1; D gene unclear. The CDR3 is 12 residues long. CDR1 LNHDA and CDR2 SQIVND come from the germline V gene (reference sequence). The V gene lost 8 bases and the J gene lost 5 bases, with 12 bases spanning the gap.

The V and J genes are TRBV6-1 and TRBJ1-2, with D tentatively TRBD1 (6 bases). V lost 0 bases, J lost 2 bases, and 13 bases lay in between. The CDR3 has 16 amino acids. Looked up from germline, CDR1 is MNHNS and CDR2 is SASEGT. CDR3: CASSEARRTGNYGYTF. The CDR3 region has the DNA TGTGCCAGCAGTGAAGCGCGCCGTACAGGGAACTATGGCTACACCTTC.

The gene calls are TRBV2 and TRBJ1-2, with 7 nucleotides matching TRBD1. Germline V gives CDR1 SNHLY, CDR2 FYNNEI. The V and J ends lost 10 bases and 5 bases, in that order; junction bases with no gene match: 19. The CDR3 has 16 amino acids. The CDR3 DNA reads TGTGCCACCACGGCACAGACAGGGAACAGTTGGTATGGCTACACCTTC. Protein sequence: CATTAQTGNSWYGYTF. The variable domain in full, with the rest retrieved from reference TRBV2 and TRBJ1-2, is EPEVTQTPSHQVTQMGQEVILRCVPISNHLYFYWYRQILGQKVEFLVSFYNNEISEKSEIFDDQFSVERPDGSNFTLKIRSTKLEDSAMYFCATTAQTGNSWYGYTFGSGTRLTVV.

The chain links TRBV11-3 to TRBJ2-1; 9 positions agree with TRBD2. The V segment lost 5 bases and the J segment 7 bases; nucleotides outside the gene matches: 6. Germline-derived CDR1 and CDR2 are SGHNT and YENEEA. There are 14 residues in the CDR3. The CDR3 DNA reads TGTGCCAGCAGCCGTTTAGCGGGGGAGAATGAGCAGTTCTTC. Translating gives CASSRLAGENEQFF.

The chain links TRBV11-2 to TRBJ2-1, with D perhaps TRBD1 (6 bases). V was clipped by 7 bases and J by 0 bases, with 13 bases between them. The CDR3 is made up of 15 amino acids. Germline V gene sequence: CDR1 SGHAT, CDR2 FQNNGV. The chain's CDR3 is CASTPARGSYNEQFF. For the CDR3, the DNA is TGTGCCAGCACCCCGGCCAGGGGCTCCTACAATGAGCAGTTCTTC.

The V and J genes are TRBV6-1 and TRBJ2-2, with D tentatively TRBD2 (6 bases). The CDR3 extends over 13 amino acids. Germline V gene lookup returns CDR1 MNHNS and CDR2 SASEGT. The V gene lost 4 bases and the J gene lost 3 bases, with 6 bases spanning the gap. The CDR3, as DNA: TGTGCCAGCAGTGCTAGCGACACCGGGGAGCTGTTTTTT. Protein product: CASSASDTGELFF.

V usage is TRBV20-1 and J usage is TRBJ2-7; TRBD2 might be the D (6 bases). Between the trimmed V and J ends, which lost 0 bases and 9 bases, there was a span of 9 bases. The germline V gene has CDR1 DFQATT and CDR2 SNEGSKA (reference sequence). The CDR3 has 11 amino acids. The CDR3 sequence: CSARDRGWQYF. The CDR3, as DNA: TGCAGTGCTAGAGATCGGGGGTGGCAGTACTTC.

This rearrangement joins TRBV7-7 to TRBJ1-6; 9 bases agree with TRBD1. CDR1 and CDR2 from the germline V gene are SSHAT and FNYEAQ (reference sequence). The CDR3 sequence is 16 residues long. With 0 bases clipped from V and 10 bases from J, the junction kept 7 bases outside the gene matches. The CDR3 bases are TGTGCCAGCAGCTTAGCACAACAGGGGGCTGGGTCACCCCTCCACTTT. Translated: CASSLAQQGAGSPLHF. Using reference TRBV7-7 and TRBJ1-6 for the parts outside the CDR3, the full variable domain is GAGVSQSPRYKVTKRGQDVTLRCDPISSHATLYWYQQALGQGPEFLTYFNYEAQPDKSGLPSDRFSAERPEGSISTLTIQRTEQRDSAMYRCASSLAQQGAGSPLHFGNGTRLTVT.

The chain carries TRBV12-5 and TRBJ2-5, with D uncertain. Judging by the DNA end, TRBJ2-7 fits better; the J call may be wrong. The CDR3 has 13 amino acids. The germline V gene encodes CDR1 LGHNT and CDR2 FRNRAP. In DNA, the CDR3 is TGTGCTAGTGGAGATAGCAACTCCTACGAGCAGTACTTC. It encodes CASGDSNSYEQYF.

The chain employs TRBV18 and TRBJ1-2; 7 nucleotides line up with TRBD1. CDR3 size: 14 residues. In germline, CDR1 is KGHSH, CDR2 LQKENI. V lost 0 bases and J lost 8; bases outside the gene matches: 6. CDR3 nucleotide sequence: TGTGCCAGCTCACCACCAGGGCAGGGGGGCGGCTACACCTTC. Translating gives CASSPPGQGGGYTF.